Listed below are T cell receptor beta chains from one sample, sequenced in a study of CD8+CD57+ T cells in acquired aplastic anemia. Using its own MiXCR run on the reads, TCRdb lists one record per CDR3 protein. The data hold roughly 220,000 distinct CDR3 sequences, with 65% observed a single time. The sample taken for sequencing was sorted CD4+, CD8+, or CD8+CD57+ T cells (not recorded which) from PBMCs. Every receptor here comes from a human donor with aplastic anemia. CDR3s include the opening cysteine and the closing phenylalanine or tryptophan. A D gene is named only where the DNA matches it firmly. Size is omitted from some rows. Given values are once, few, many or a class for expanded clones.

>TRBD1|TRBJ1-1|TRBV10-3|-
TGTGCCATCAGTCTGCAGGGGGTGAACACTGAAGCTTTCTTT
CAISLQGVNTEAFF
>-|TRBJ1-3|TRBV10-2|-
TGCGCCAGCAGTATTCCTTCCGGACAAGGAGACACCATATATTTT
CASSIPSGQGDTIYF
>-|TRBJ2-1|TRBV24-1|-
TGTGCCACCAGTGACACCTTCCCAGAGACCCAGTTCTTC
CATSDTFPETQFF
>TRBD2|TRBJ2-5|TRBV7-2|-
TGTGCCAGCAGCTTAGTGCCTAGCGGATATCGCTACCAAGAGACCCAGTACTTC
CASSLVPSGYRYQETQYF
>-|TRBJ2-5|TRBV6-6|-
TGTGCCAGCATTCAGTCCCAGTACTTC
CASIQSQYF
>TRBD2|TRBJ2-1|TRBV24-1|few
TGTGCCACCAGTGATGGGAACGGGGGGATCCATGAGCAGTTCTTC
CATSDGNGGIHEQFF
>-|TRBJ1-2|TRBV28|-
TGTGCCAGCGTGTTAGGGTCCTATGGCTACACCTTC
CASVLGSYGYTF
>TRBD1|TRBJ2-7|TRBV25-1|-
TGTGCCAGCCGCGGGACAGGGGAGTCCTACGAGCAGTACTTC
CASRGTGESYEQYF
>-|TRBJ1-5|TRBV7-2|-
TGTGCCAGCAGCCAAGATGCAGGGAGGAGCAATCAGCCCCAGCATTTT
CASSQDAGRSNQPQHF
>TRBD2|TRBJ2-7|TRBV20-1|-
TGCAGTGCGACCCCTAGCGTTGGGAGGGCCGACGAGCAGTACTTC
CSATPSVGRADEQYF
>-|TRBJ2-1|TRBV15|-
TGTGCCACCAGCAGAGATCTTCGCGGAGATGGCAATGAGCAGTTCTTC
CATSRDLRGDGNEQFF
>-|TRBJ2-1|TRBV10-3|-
TGTGCCATCAGTGCTTGGGTAACAAACTCCTACAATGAGCAGTTCTTC
CAISAWVTNSYNEQFF
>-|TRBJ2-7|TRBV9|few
TGTGCCAGCAGCGCCCACGGCGATTATACCTACGAGCAGTACTTC
CASSAHGDYTYEQYF
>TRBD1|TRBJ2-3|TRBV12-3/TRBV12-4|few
TGTGCCAGCAGTAGGGACAGGGTGTCCACAGATACGCAGTATTTT
CASSRDRVSTDTQYF
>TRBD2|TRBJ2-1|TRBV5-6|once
TGTGCCAGCAGTGACGGGGGGTTGTCCTACAATGAGCAGTTCTTC
CASSDGGLSYNEQFF
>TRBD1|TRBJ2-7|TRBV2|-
TGTGCCAGCATAGGACAGGGGTCCTACGAGCAGTACTTC
CASIGQGSYEQYF
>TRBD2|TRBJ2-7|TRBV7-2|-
TGTGCCAGCAGCACGAGCGGGAGGGCCTACGAGCAGTACTTC
CASSTSGRAYEQYF
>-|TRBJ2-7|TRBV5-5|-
TGTGCCAGCAGCCAGAGCGACAGCTACGAGCAGTACTTC
CASSQSDSYEQYF
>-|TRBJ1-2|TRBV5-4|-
TGTGCCAGCAGCTTGGTCGGGGAATATGATGGCTACACCTTC
CASSLVGEYDGYTF
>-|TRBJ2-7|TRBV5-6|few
TGTGCCAGCTGCCCCCCAGGGGACACCTACGAGCAGTACTTC
CASCPPGDTYEQYF
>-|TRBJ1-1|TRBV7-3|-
TGTGCCAGCAGCTTAACGGCGAGTACCGAAGCTTTCTTT
CASSLTASTEAFF
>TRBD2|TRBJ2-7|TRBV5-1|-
TGCGCCAGCAGCTTGGAGCGGGGGGGCTCCTACGAGCAGTACTTC
CASSLERGGSYEQYF
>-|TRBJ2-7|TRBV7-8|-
TGTGCCAGCAGCAAGACAGGGCGGGGTGGGGAGCAGTACTTC
CASSKTGRGGEQYF
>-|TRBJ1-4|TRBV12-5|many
TGTGCTAGTGGTCCACAGGGTTCCGGGGATGAAAAACTGTTTTTT
CASGPQGSGDEKLFF
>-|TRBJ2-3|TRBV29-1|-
TGCAGCGTTGGTCAGGGCCCCACAGATACGCAGTATTTT
CSVGQGPTDTQYF
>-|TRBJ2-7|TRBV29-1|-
TGCAGCGTTGCACACCTAACCCACGAGCAGTACTTC
CSVAHLTHEQYF
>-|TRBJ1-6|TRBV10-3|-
TGTGCCATCAGTGGGGGGCAGGTCTATAATTCACCCCTCCACTTT
CAISGGQVYNSPLHF
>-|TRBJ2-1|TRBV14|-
TGTGCCAGCAGCCCGACTATAAATGAGCAGTTCTTC
CASSPTINEQFF
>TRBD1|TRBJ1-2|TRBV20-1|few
TGCAGTGCTCCTCATACAGGGGATGATGGCTACACCTTC
CSAPHTGDDGYTF
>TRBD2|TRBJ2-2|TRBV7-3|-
TGTGCCAGCAGCTTCCTTAGCGGGGGGGCTGGCGGGGAGCTGTTTTTT
CASSFLSGGAGGELFF
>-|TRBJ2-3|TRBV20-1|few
TGCAGTGCTAGTCGGGGGCGCTCAGATACGCAGTATTTT
CSASRGRSDTQYF
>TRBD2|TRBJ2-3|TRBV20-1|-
TGCAGTGCGGACGGGACTAGCGATAGCACAGATACGCAGTATTTT
CSADGTSDSTDTQYF
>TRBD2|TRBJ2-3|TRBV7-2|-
TGTGCCAGCAGCCATATCGTAGCGGGAGGGAGCACAGATACGCAGTATTTT
CASSHIVAGGSTDTQYF
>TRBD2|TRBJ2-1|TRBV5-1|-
TGCGCCAGCAGCTTGGCGGGACTAGCGGGGCCCAGTGAGCAGTTCTTC
CASSLAGLAGPSEQFF
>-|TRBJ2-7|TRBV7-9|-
TGTGCCAGCAGCTTAGGCTGGGCTACAAACTACGAGCAGTACTTC
CASSLGWATNYEQYF